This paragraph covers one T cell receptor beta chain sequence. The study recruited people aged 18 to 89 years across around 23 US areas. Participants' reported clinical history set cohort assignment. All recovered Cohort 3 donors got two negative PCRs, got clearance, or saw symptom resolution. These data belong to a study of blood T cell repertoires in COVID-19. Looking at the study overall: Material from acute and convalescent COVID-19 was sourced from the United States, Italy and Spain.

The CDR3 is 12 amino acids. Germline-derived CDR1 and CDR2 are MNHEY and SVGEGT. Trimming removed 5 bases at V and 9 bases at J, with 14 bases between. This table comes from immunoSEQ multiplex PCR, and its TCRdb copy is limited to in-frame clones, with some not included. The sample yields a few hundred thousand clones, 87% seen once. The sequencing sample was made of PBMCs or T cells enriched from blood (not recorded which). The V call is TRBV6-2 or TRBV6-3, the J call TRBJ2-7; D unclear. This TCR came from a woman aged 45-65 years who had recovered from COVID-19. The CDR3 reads CASSPPATGQYF. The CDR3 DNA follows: TGTGCCAGCAGTCCCCCCGCTACGGGGCAGTACTTC.